Sequencing of this TCR beta chain was carried out in a study of technical replicates of blood from a handful of donors. The repertoire was sequenced with immunoSEQ multiplex PCR; TCRdb's copy has only in-frame clones and lacks some. The table lists 65,000 to 80,000 clones, about 93% of them singletons. This CDR3 contains 13 residues. The chain is built from TRBV21-1 and TRBJ1-2. TRBV21-1 is a documented pseudogene. This TCR came from a human donor in good health. Specimen: T cells isolated from PBMCs. This CDR3 reads CASSNYLNYGYTF. As DNA, the CDR3 is TGTGCCAGCAGCAACTATCTTAACTATGGCTACACCTTC.